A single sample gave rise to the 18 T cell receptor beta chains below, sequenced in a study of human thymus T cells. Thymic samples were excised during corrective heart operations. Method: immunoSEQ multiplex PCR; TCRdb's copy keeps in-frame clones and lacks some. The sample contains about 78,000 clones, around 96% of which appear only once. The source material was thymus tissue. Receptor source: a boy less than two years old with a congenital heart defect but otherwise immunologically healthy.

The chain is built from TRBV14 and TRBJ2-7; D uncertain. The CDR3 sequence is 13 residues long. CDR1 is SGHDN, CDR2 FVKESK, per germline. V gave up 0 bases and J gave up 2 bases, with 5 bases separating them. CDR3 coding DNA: TGTGCCAGCAGCCAAGAGGATCCCTACGAGCAGTACTTC. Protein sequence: CASSQEDPYEQYF.

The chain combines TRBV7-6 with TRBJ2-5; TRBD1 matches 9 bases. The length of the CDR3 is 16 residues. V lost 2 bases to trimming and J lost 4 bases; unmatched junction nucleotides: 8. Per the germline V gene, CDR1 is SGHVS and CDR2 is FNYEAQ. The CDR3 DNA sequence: TGTGCCAGCAGCTTAAGGGACAGGGAGGATGGAGAGACCCAGTACTTC. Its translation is CASSLRDREDGETQYF.

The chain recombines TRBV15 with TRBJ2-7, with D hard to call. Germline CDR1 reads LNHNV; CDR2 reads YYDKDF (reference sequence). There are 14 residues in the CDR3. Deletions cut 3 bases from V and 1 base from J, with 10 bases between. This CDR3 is CATSRAGVSYEQYF. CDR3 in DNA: TGTGCCACCAGCAGGGCAGGAGTGTCCTACGAGCAGTACTTC. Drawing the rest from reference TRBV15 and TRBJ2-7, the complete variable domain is DAMVIQNPRYQVTQFGKPVTLSCSQTLNHNVMYWYQQKSSQAPKLLFHYYDKDFNNEADTPDNFQSRRPNTSFCFLDIRSPGLGDTAMYLCATSRAGVSYEQYFGPGTRLTVT.

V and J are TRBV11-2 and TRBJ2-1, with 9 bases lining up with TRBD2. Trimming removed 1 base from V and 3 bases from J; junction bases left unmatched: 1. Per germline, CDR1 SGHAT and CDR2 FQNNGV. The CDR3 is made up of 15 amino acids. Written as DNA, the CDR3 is TGTGCCAGCAGCTTAGTTAGCGGGAGCTACAATGAGCAGTTCTTC. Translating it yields CASSLVSGSYNEQFF. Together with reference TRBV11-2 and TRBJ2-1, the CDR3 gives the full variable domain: EAGVAQSPRYKIIEKRQSVAFWCNPISGHATLYWYQQILGQGPKLLIQFQNNGVVDDSQLPKDRFSAERLKGVDSTLKIQPAKLEDSAVYLCASSLVSGSYNEQFFGPGTRLTVL.

The CDR3 bases are TGTGCCAGCAGTGAAAGACTAGCGGGGACTCCCTACGAGCAGTACTTC. It codes for CASSERLAGTPYEQYF. J is TRBJ2-7 and V is TRBV6-1; TRBD2 aligns across 11 bases. V was clipped by 2 bases and J by 2 bases; unmatched bases: 5. The CDR3 is 16 amino acids. CDR1 is MNHNS and CDR2 is SASEGT in the germline V gene.

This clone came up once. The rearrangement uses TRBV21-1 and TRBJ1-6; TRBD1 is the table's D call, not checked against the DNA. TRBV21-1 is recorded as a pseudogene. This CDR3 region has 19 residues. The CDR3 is CASSKGEISGTGGNSPLHF. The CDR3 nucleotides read TGTGCCAGCAGCAAAGGCGAAATTTCCGGGACAGGGGGTAATTCACCCCTCCACTTT.

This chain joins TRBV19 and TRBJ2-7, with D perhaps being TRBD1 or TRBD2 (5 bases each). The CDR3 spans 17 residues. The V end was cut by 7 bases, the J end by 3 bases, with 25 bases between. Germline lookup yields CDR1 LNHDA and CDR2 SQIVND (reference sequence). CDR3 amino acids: CASTGLGRGMANYEQYF. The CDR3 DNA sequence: TGTGCCAGTACAGGTCTTGGACGGGGCATGGCTAACTACGAGCAGTACTTC.

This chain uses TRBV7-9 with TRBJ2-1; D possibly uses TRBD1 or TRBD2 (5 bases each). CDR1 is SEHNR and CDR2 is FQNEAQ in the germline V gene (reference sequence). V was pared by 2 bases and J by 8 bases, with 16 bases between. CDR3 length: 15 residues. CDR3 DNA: TGTGCCAGCAGCTTACCCGGGACGACGAGGGATGAGCAGTTCTTC. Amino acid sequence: CASSLPGTTRDEQFF.

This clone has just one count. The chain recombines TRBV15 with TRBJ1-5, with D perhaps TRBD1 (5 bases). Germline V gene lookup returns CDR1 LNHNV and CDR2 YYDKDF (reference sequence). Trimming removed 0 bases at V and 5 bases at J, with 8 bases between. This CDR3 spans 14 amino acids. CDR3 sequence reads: CATSRDWGDQPQHF. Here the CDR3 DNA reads TGTGCCACCAGCAGAGATTGGGGGGATCAGCCCCAGCATTTT.

This CDR3 is CASKPPPSYNEQFF. The CDR3 region has the DNA TGTGCCAGCAAACCTCCCCCCTCCTACAATGAGCAGTTCTTC. The chain joins TRBV2 to TRBJ2-1; no clear D gene. Trimming removed 7 bases at V and 0 bases at J, with 10 bases between. The CDR3 totals 14 residues. Germline V gene lookup returns CDR1 SNHLY and CDR2 FYNNEI.

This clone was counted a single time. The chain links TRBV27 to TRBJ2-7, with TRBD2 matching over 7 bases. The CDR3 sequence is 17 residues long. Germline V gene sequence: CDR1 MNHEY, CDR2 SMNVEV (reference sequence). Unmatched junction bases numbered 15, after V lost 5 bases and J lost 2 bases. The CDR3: CASSPAGERGRTYEQYF. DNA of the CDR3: TGTGCCAGCAGTCCGGCGGGGGAGCGGGGCCGAACCTACGAGCAGTACTTC.

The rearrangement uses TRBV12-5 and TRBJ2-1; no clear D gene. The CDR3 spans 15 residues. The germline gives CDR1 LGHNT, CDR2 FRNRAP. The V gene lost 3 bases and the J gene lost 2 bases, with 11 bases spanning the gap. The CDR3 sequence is CASGFRAPPYNEQFF. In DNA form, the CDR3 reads TGTGCTAGTGGTTTCCGGGCCCCTCCCTACAATGAGCAGTTCTTC.

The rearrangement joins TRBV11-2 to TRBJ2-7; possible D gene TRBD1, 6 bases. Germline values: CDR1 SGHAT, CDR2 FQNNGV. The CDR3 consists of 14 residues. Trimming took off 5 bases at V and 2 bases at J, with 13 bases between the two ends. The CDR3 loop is CASSVRQAPYEQYF. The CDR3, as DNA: TGTGCCAGCAGCGTCAGACAGGCTCCCTACGAGCAGTACTTC.

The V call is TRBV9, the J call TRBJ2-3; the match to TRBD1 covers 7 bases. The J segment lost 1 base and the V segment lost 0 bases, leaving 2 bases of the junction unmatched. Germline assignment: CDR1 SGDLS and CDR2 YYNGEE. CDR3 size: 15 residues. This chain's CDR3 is CASSVEGTGTDTQYF. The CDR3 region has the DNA TGTGCCAGCAGCGTAGAGGGGACAGGCACAGATACGCAGTATTTT.

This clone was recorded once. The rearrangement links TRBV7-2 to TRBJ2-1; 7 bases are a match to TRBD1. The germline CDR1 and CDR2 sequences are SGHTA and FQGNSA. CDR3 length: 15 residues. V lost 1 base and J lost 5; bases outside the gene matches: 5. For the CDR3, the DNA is TGTGCCAGCAGCTTAGTGGGGACAGACAACAATGAGCAGTTCTTC. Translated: CASSLVGTDNNEQFF. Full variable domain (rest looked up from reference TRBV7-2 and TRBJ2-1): GAGVSQSPSNKVTEKGKDVELRCDPISGHTALYWYRQSLGQGLEFLIYFQGNSAPDKSGLPSDRFSAERTGGSVSTLTIQRTQQEDSAVYLCASSLVGTDNNEQFFGPGTRLTVL.

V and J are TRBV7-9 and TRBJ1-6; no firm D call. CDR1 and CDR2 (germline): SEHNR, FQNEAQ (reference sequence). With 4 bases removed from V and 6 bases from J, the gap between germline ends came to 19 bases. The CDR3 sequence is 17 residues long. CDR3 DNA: TGTGCCAGCAGCTCAGCGCTGATCGCACCCCTTAATTCACCCCTCCACTTT. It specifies CASSSALIAPLNSPLHF.

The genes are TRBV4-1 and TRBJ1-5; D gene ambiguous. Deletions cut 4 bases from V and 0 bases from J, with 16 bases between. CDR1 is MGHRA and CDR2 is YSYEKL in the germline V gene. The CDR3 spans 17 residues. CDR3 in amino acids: CASSPSLTYYSNQPQHF. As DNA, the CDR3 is TGCGCCAGCAGCCCTTCTCTGACCTACTATAGCAATCAGCCCCAGCATTTT.

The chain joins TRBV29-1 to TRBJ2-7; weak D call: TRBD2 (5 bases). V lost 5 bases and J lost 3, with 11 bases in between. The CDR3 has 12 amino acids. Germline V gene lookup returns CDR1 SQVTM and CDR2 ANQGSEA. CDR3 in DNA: TGCAGCGTTATGGGGAGAGGCTACGAGCAGTACTTC. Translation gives CSVMGRGYEQYF.